The 14 T cell receptor beta chains reported below all come from one sample, sequenced in a study of read filtering for tumor transcriptome and immune sequencing (dated by TCRdb to about 2020). The run used an Illumina HiSeq 4000. TCR libraries were built from roughly 370 ng RNA with the Immunoverse kit, using molecular barcoded adaptors covering alpha/delta and beta/gamma chains. TCRdb cleaned the public reads at Q25 with fastp, built clones with MiXCR and kept in-frame beta chains. Here each entry gathers all rows of one CDR3 protein and keeps the most common genes and DNA. This sample gives tens of thousands of distinct CDR3 sequences in total; around 20% of them show up just once. The top ten clonotypes cover 30% to 45% of the sample. Source material: a population of CD138-negative cells sorted from bone marrow. The cell subset or site tag for this specimen amounts to: bone marrow mononuclear cells depleted of CD138+ plasma/myeloma cells by negative magnetic selection. The receptors derive from a donor aged 40 or older with multiple myeloma.

This clonotype was found many times. The J gene is TRBJ1-1, the V gene TRBV7-2, with a tentative D call TRBD1 (5 bases). V was pared by 2 bases and J by 2 bases, with 6 bases between. From germline, CDR1 is SGHTA and CDR2 FQGNSA. The CDR3 is 13 residues long. CDR3: CASSLTGNTEAFF. The DNA of the CDR3 is TGTGCCAGCAGCTTAACAGGAAACACTGAAGCTTTCTTT.

This clonotype has a count of ten or more. This rearrangement joins TRBV18 to TRBJ1-1; the D gene is possibly TRBD1 (5 bases). The V gene's germline CDR1 is KGHSH and CDR2 LQKENI. The CDR3 loop spans 14 amino acids. V lost 3 bases and J lost 5, with 13 bases in between. This chain's CDR3 is CASSPGASATEAFF. The CDR3, as DNA: TGTGCCAGCTCACCTGGGGCCTCGGCGACTGAAGCTTTCTTT.

This clonotype was counted many times. The V call is TRBV14, the J call TRBJ2-6, with 9 bases aligning to TRBD1. V was clipped by 2 bases and J by 3 bases; unmatched bases: 11. In germline, CDR1 is SGHDN, CDR2 FVKESK. The CDR3 is 19 amino acids. The CDR3 spells CASSQTRDRVLYGANVLTF. The CDR3 DNA follows: TGTGCCAGCAGCCAAACTCGGGACAGGGTGTTATATGGGGCCAACGTCCTGACTTTC. Variable domain in full (rest from reference TRBV14 and TRBJ2-6): EAGVTQFPSHSVIEKGQTVTLRCDPISGHDNLYWYRRVMGKEIKFLLHFVKESKQDESGMPNNRFLAERTGGTYSTLKVQPAELEDSGVYFCASSQTRDRVLYGANVLTFGAGSRLTVL.

This clonotype is termed medium-sized. The V call is TRBV11-2, the J call TRBJ2-2; either TRBD1 or TRBD2 may fit D (5 bases each). V lost 5 bases and J lost 5, with 18 bases in between. CDR1 and CDR2 (germline): SGHAT, FQNNGV. This CDR3 region has 16 residues. In DNA, the CDR3 is TGTGCCAGCAGCCAGGGTTGGGGGTCGTGGACCGGGGAGCTGTTTTTT. It yields the protein CASSQGWGSWTGELFF.

The V call is TRBV7-8, the J call TRBJ2-3, with a weak D call TRBD1 (5 bases). The length of the CDR3 is 12 residues. Between the trimmed V and J ends, which lost 6 bases and 7 bases, there was a span of 11 bases. From germline, CDR1 is SGHVS and CDR2 FQNEAQ. This chain's CDR3 is CASSSGMHTQYF. The CDR3 bases are TGTGCCAGCAGTTCAGGGATGCATACGCAGTATTTT.

This clonotype was observed at least ten times. The rearrangement links TRBV19 to TRBJ2-4, with D unclear. Germline assignment: CDR1 LNHDA and CDR2 SQIVND (reference sequence). V dropped 4 bases and J dropped 4 bases, with 8 bases sitting between them. This CDR3 is built from 13 residues. DNA of the CDR3: TGTGCCAGTAGTACAGAACGTAAAAACATTCAGTACTTC. The encoded protein is CASSTERKNIQYF.

This clonotype was counted many times. This chain links TRBV28 with TRBJ2-1; 7 nucleotides agree with TRBD1. The CDR3 extends over 16 amino acids. Germline trimming cut 5 bases from V and 0 bases from J; bases unmatched to any gene: 7. Germline V gene sequence: CDR1 MDHEN, CDR2 SYDVKM. The CDR3 loop is CASSPGTASSYNEQFF. In nucleotides, the CDR3 is TGTGCCAGCAGTCCCGGGACAGCGAGCTCCTACAATGAGCAGTTCTTC. Full variable domain (missing parts from reference TRBV28 and TRBJ2-1): DVKVTQSSRYLVKRTGEKVFLECVQDMDHENMFWYRQDPGLGLRLIYFSYDVKMKEKGDIPEGYSVSREKKERFSLILESASTNQTSMYLCASSPGTASSYNEQFFGPGTRLTVL.

This clonotype was recorded many times. The chain uses TRBV7-2 and TRBJ2-1; TRBD2 matches at 13 bases. Unmatched junction bases numbered 12, after V lost 5 bases and J lost 8 bases. Germline lookup yields CDR1 SGHTA and CDR2 FQGNSA. The CDR3 extends over 17 amino acids. CDR3 sequence (DNA): TGTGCCAGCAGCCCTCGGACTAGCGGGAGCTCGAGTCATGAGCAGTTCTTC. This gives the protein CASSPRTSGSSSHEQFF.

This clonotype was seen repeatedly, ten times or more. This rearrangement joins TRBV24-1 to TRBJ2-1; no clear D. This CDR3 is built from 13 residues. Trimming took 4 bases from V and 8 from J, leaving 11 bases between them. The germline V gene has CDR1 KGHDR and CDR2 SFDVKD. This CDR3 reads CATSDRAWHEQFF. The CDR3 region has the DNA TGTGCCACCAGTGACCGAGCCTGGCATGAGCAGTTCTTC.

The table lists this clonotype with many counts. The chain carries TRBV7-2 and TRBJ1-2; possible D gene TRBD1, 6 bases. V shed 2 bases and J shed 10 bases, with 14 bases lying between them. Germline V gene sequence: CDR1 SGHTA, CDR2 FQGNSA. This CDR3 has 13 residues. Here the CDR3 DNA reads TGTGCCAGCAGCTTAACCCCGGACAGCCCCTACACCTTC. This translates into CASSLTPDSPYTF.

This clonotype came up many times. This chain connects TRBV7-2 to TRBJ2-6; unclear D gene. The V gene's germline CDR1 is SGHTA and CDR2 FQGNSA. The V gene lost 1 base and the J gene lost 2 bases, with 3 bases spanning the gap. This CDR3 is built from 14 residues. The CDR3 DNA sequence: TGTGCCAGCAGCTTAGTCCCTGGGGCCAACGTCCTGACTTTC. This gives the protein CASSLVPGANVLTF.

This clonotype was observed a few times. This rearrangement joins TRBV9 to TRBJ2-3; 10 bases match TRBD2. V was pared by 4 bases and J by 5 bases, with 7 bases of the junction left unmatched. The V gene's germline CDR1 is SGDLS and CDR2 YYNGEE. The CDR3 has 15 amino acids. As DNA, the CDR3 is TGTGCCAGCAGCCGTAGCGGGAGGCCCGAAGATACGCAGTATTTT. Protein sequence: CASSRSGRPEDTQYF.

In regard to this clonotype: This may be a read error: a much more frequent sequence differs by one nucleotide. This chain links TRBV29-1 with TRBJ2-1; D not certain. The germline V gene has CDR1 SQVTM and CDR2 ANQGSEA. There are 15 residues in the CDR3. Written as DNA, the CDR3 is TGCAGCGTTGATTCTGGCAAGGCTCCCTACAATGAGCAGCTCTTC. Its protein is CSVDSGKAPYNEQLF.

This clonotype was counted ten times or more. V and J are TRBV28 and TRBJ2-3; TRBD1 matches 9 bases. The CDR3 is 15 residues long. Germline trimming cut 5 bases from V and 0 bases from J; bases unmatched to any gene: 3. Germline values: CDR1 MDHEN, CDR2 SYDVKM. CDR3 bases: TGTGCCAGCAGTCTCGGACAGGGGAGCACAGATACGCAGTATTTT. Its protein product is CASSLGQGSTDTQYF.